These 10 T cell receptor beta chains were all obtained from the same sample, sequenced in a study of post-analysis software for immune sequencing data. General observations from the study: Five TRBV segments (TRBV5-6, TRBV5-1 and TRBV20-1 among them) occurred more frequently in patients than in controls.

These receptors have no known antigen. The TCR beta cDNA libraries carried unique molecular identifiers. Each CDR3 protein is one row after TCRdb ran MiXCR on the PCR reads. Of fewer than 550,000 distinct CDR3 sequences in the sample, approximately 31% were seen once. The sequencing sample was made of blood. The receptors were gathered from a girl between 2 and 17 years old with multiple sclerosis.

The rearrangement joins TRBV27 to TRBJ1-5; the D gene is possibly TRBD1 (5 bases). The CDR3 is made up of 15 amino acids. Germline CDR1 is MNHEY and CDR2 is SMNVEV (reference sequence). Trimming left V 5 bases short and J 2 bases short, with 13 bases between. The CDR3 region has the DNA TGTGCCAGCAGTCCCACCGCGGGGGGCAATCAGCCCCAGCATTTT. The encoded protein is CASSPTAGGNQPQHF.

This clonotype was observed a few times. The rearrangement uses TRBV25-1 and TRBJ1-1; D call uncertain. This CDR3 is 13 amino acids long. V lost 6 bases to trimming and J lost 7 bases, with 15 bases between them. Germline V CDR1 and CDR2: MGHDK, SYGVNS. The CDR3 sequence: CASRLLEGSEAFF. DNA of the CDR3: TGTGCCAGCAGACTCCTGGAGGGCAGTGAAGCTTTCTTT.

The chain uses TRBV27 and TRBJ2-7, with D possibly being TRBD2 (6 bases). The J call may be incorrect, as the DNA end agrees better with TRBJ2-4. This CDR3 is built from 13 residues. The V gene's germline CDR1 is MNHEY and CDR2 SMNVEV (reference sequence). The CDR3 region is CASSFGGGNIQYF. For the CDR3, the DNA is TGTGCCAGCAGTTTCGGGGGTGGAAACATTCAGTACTTC.

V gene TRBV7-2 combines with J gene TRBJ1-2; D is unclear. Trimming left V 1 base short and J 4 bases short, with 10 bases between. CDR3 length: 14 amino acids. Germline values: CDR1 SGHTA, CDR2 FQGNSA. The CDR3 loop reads CASSLVWEGYGYTF. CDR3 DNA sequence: TGTGCCAGCAGCTTAGTGTGGGAGGGCTATGGCTACACCTTC.

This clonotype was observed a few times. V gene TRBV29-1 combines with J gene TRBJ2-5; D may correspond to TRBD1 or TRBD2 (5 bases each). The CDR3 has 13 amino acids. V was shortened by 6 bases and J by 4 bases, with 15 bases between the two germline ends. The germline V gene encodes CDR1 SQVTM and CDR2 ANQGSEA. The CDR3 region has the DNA TGCAGCGTCGCCGTCCAGGGAGCAGAGACCCAGTACTTC. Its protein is CSVAVQGAETQYF.

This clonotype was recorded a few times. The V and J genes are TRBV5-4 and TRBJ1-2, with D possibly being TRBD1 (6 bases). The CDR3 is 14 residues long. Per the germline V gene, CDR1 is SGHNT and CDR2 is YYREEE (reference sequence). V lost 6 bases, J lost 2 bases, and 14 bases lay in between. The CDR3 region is CASIQGPNNYGYTF. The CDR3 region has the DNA TGTGCCAGCATTCAGGGGCCCAACAACTATGGCTACACCTTC.

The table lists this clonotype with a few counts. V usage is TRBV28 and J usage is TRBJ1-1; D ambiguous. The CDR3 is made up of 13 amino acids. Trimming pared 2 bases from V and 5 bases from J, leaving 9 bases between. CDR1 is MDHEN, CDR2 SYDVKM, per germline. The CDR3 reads CASSLRPGTEAFF. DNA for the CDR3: TGTGCCAGCAGTTTAAGACCCGGTACTGAAGCTTTCTTT.

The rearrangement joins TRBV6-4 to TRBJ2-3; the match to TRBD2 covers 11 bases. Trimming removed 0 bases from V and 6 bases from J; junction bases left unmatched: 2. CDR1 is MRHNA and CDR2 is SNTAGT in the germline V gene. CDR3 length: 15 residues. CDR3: CASSDSSGGADTQYF. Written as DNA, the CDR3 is TGTGCCAGCAGTGACTCTAGCGGGGGGGCCGATACGCAGTATTTT.

CDR3 region: CASSLTSGGASQYF. The CDR3 DNA is TGTGCCAGCAGCCTTACTAGCGGGGGGGCGTCGCAGTATTTT. This chain connects TRBV3-1 to TRBJ2-3, with TRBD2 identical over 13 bases. The germline gives CDR1 LGHDT, CDR2 YNNKEL (reference sequence). The CDR3 covers 14 residues. J was trimmed by 10 bases and V by 4 bases; bases with no gene match: 5.

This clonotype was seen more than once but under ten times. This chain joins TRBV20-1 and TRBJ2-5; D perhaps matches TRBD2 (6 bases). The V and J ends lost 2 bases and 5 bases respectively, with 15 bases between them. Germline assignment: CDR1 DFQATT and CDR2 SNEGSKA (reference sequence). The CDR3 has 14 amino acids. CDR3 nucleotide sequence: TGCAGTGCTAGATCTACGGGACTCCTCGAGACCCAGTACTTC. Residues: CSARSTGLLETQYF.